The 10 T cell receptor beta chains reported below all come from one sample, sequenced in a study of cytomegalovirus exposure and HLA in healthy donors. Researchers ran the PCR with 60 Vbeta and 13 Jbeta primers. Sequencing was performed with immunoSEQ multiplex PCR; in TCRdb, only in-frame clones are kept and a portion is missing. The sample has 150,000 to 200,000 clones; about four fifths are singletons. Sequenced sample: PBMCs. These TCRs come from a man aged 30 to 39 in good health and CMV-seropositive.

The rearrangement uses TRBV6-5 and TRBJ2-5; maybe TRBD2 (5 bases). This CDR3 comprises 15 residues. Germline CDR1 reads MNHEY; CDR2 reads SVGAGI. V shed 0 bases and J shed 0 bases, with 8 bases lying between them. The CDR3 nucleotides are TGTGCCAGCAGTTACTCCGGGGTCCACCAAGAGACCCAGTACTTC. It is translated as CASSYSGVHQETQYF.

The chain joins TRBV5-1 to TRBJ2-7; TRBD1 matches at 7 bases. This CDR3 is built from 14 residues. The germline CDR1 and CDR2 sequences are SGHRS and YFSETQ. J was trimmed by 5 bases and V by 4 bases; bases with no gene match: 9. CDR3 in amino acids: CASSSQGDSNEQYF. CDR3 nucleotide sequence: TGCGCCAGCAGCAGCCAGGGGGATTCAAACGAGCAGTACTTC. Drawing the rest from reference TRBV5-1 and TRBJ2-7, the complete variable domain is KAGVTQTPRYLIKTRGQQVTLSCSPISGHRSVSWYQQTPGQGLQFLFEYFSETQRNKGNFPGRFSGRQFSNSRSEMNVSTLELGDSALYLCASSSQGDSNEQYFGPGTRLTVT.

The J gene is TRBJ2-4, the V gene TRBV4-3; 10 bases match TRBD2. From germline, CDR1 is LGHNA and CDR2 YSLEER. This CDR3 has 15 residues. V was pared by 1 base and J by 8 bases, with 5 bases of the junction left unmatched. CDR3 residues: CASSQALAGAYIQYF. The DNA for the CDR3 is TGCGCCAGCAGCCAAGCCCTAGCGGGGGCTTACATTCAGTACTTC.

CDR3 protein: CASSAGLAREQYF. The CDR3 DNA reads TGTGCCAGCAGCGCCGGACTAGCGCGGGAGCAGTACTTC. The chain couples TRBV7-6 to TRBJ2-7; 9 nucleotides align to TRBD2. The ends lost 5 bases at V and 7 bases at J; junction bases unmatched: 6. The germline CDR1 and CDR2 sequences are SGHVS and FNYEAQ. CDR3 size: 13 residues. Complete variable domain (other parts from reference TRBV7-6 and TRBJ2-7): GAGVSQSPRYKVTKRGQDVALRCDPISGHVSLYWYRQALGQGPEFLTYFNYEAQQDKSGLPNDRFSAERPEGSISTLTIQRTEQRDSAMYRCASSAGLAREQYFGPGTRLTVT.

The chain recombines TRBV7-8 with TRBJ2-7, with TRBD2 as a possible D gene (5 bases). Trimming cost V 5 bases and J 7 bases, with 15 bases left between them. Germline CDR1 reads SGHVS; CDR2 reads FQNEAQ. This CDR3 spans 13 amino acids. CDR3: CASSHGEVWEQYF. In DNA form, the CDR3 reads TGTGCCAGCAGCCACGGGGAAGTTTGGGAGCAGTACTTC.

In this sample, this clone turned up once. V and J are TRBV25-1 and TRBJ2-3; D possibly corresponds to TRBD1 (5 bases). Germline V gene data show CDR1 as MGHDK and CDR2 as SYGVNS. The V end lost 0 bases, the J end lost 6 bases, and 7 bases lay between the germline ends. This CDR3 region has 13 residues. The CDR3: CASSEYGADTQYF. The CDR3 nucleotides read TGTGCCAGCAGTGAATATGGGGCGGATACGCAGTATTTT.

In nucleotides, the CDR3 is TGTGCCAGCAGCTCCGACTGGGTACAAGAGACCCAGTACTTC. Amino acids: CASSSDWVQETQYF. The gene calls are TRBV11-2 and TRBJ2-5; D unclear. CDR3 size: 14 residues. V gave up 4 bases and J gave up 2 bases, with 11 bases separating them. Per germline, CDR1 SGHAT and CDR2 FQNNGV.

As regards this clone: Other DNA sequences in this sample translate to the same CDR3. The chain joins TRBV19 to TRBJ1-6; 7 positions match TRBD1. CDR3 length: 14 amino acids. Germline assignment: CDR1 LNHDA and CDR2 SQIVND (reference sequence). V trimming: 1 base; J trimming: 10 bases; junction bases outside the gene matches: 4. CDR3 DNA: TGTGCCAGTAGTATAGGAGGGGGCAACTCACCCCTCCACTTT. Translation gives CASSIGGGNSPLHF.

The CDR3 nucleotides read TGTGCCAGCAGTTTCCCGGGACAGGCCGGCGGGGAGCTGTTTTTT. Its protein product is CASSFPGQAGGELFF. The rearrangement links TRBV28 to TRBJ2-2, with 8 positions matching TRBD1. This CDR3 comprises 15 residues. Trimming removed 3 bases from V and 7 bases from J; junction bases left unmatched: 7. Germline CDR1 MDHEN, CDR2 SYDVKM.

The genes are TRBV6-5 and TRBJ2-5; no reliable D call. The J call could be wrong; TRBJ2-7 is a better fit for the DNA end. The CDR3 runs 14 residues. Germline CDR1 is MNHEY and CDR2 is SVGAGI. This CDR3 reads CASSRDTQAYEQYF. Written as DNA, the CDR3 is TGTGCCAGCAGTCGAGACACGCAGGCCTACGAGCAGTACTTC.